Presented here are 22 T cell receptor beta chains from one specimen sequenced in a study of PD-1 blockade in classical Hodgkin lymphoma. The data were produced by immunoSEQ multiplex PCR, yet TCRdb's version contains in-frame clones alone and is incomplete. Among roughly 50,000 clones listed, around 90% were seen once. Regarding time point: cycle 4 day 1 (C4D1), after five to seven weeks of nivolumab. Every single patient, without exception, relapsed after autologous stem cell transplantation, and brentuximab vedotin exposure varied. The sequences come from peripheral blood mononuclear cells (PBMCs), collected before the fourth cycle of nivolumab. Receptors originate from a human donor with classical Hodgkin lymphoma.

This clone was detected only once. J is TRBJ2-7 and V is TRBV29-1; D ambiguous. The CDR3 consists of 11 residues. The germline V and J ends were trimmed by 0 bases and 6 bases, with 6 bases remaining between them. In germline, CDR1 is SQVTM, CDR2 ANQGSEA. CDR3 residues: CSVEEAVEQYF. In DNA form, the CDR3 reads TGCAGCGTTGAAGAGGCGGTCGAGCAGTACTTC.

The rearrangement links TRBV11-1 to TRBJ1-1, with D possibly being TRBD1 (5 bases). CDR3 length: 16 residues. Trimming left V 4 bases short and J 3 bases short, with 18 bases between. Germline V lookup: CDR1 SGHAT, CDR2 FQDESV (reference sequence). The DNA for the CDR3 is TGTGCCAGCAGCTCAATTACTACCGGGGGTTACACTGAAGCTTTCTTT. Amino acid sequence: CASSSITTGGYTEAFF.

V and J are TRBV25-1 and TRBJ2-2, with D tentatively TRBD2 (5 bases). V shed 4 bases and J shed 3 bases, with 12 bases lying between them. The CDR3 is made up of 15 amino acids. The germline V gene encodes CDR1 MGHDK and CDR2 SYGVNS. CDR3 sequence: CASSVSGGYTGELFF. CDR3 DNA sequence: TGTGCCAGCAGTGTTAGTGGAGGTTACACCGGGGAGCTGTTTTTT.

The genes are TRBV6-5 and TRBJ2-7, with TRBD2 matching 8 bases. The CDR3 extends over 15 amino acids. The junction had 5 bases not matched to a gene; V was cut back by 2 bases and J by 2 bases. The germline V gene encodes CDR1 MNHEY and CDR2 SVGAGI. The CDR3 coding sequence is TGTGCCAGCAGTTACGGAGGAGCGGGAGCCTACGAGCAGTACTTC. This encodes CASSYGGAGAYEQYF.

V gene TRBV10-2 combines with J gene TRBJ2-3; 7 bases map to TRBD2. This CDR3 has 15 amino acids. The germline V gene has CDR1 WSHSY and CDR2 SAAADI. V lost 7 bases, J lost 3 bases, and 10 bases stayed unmatched. The CDR3 here is CASTPGEGRTDTQYF. The DNA for the CDR3 is TGCGCCAGCACCCCGGGGGAGGGCCGGACAGATACGCAGTATTTT.

The gene calls are TRBV2 and TRBJ1-1; a possible D gene is TRBD1 (5 bases). The CDR3 length is 14 residues. Germline V gene sequence: CDR1 SNHLY, CDR2 FYNNEI. Deletions cut 3 bases from V and 4 bases from J, with 12 bases between. The CDR3 here is CASSDRLGGTEAFF. The CDR3 coding sequence is TGTGCCAGCAGTGATAGACTCGGGGGCACTGAAGCTTTCTTT.

The chain combines TRBV5-1 with TRBJ2-7; D not resolved. Germline V gene lookup returns CDR1 SGHRS and CDR2 YFSETQ. This CDR3 is built from 11 residues. Trimming stripped 5 bases from V and 2 bases from J, with 5 bases between. Here the CDR3 reads CASSSTYEQYF. In DNA form, the CDR3 reads TGCGCCAGCAGTTCCACCTACGAGCAGTACTTC.

The CDR3: CASSLEGAIGEAFF. CDR3 nucleotide sequence: TGTGCCAGCAGCTTAGAAGGGGCGATCGGTGAAGCTTTCTTT. This rearrangement joins TRBV5-4 to TRBJ1-1; perhaps TRBD1 as D (5 bases). The ends were cut back, 2 bases at V and 7 bases at J, with 15 bases in the middle. Germline assignment: CDR1 SGHNT and CDR2 YYREEE (reference sequence). This CDR3 contains 14 residues. The variable domain in full, with the rest retrieved from reference TRBV5-4 and TRBJ1-1, is ETGVTQSPTHLIKTRGQQVTLRCSSQSGHNTVSWYQQALGQGPQFIFQYYREEENGRGNFPPRFSGLQFPNYSSELNVNALELDDSALYLCASSLEGAIGEAFFGQGTRLTVV.

The rearrangement links TRBV7-8 to TRBJ2-3; 10 nucleotides agree with TRBD2. Germline V lookup: CDR1 SGHVS, CDR2 FQNEAQ. Trimming removed 5 bases from V and 2 bases from J; junction bases left unmatched: 10. The CDR3 is 17 amino acids. CDR3 residues: CASSIRGLAEITDTQYF. Here the CDR3 DNA reads TGTGCCAGCAGCATCCGAGGACTAGCGGAGATCACAGATACGCAGTATTTT.

The chain couples TRBV13 to TRBJ2-7, with D possibly being TRBD1 or TRBD2 (5 bases each). CDR3 length equals 13 residues. The ends were cut back, 4 bases at V and 3 bases at J, with 10 bases in the middle. Germline lookup yields CDR1 PRHDT and CDR2 FYEKMQ (reference sequence). CDR3 amino acids: CASSSGRLYEQYF. The CDR3 nucleotides read TGTGCCAGCAGCTCGGGACGTCTCTACGAGCAGTACTTC.

The chain employs TRBV19 and TRBJ2-1, with D possibly being TRBD2 (5 bases). The CDR3 totals 13 residues. The germline CDR1 and CDR2 sequences are LNHDA and SQIVND (reference sequence). V lost 0 bases, J lost 10 bases, and 10 bases lay in between. The CDR3 spells CASSIDLSGEQFF. The CDR3 nucleotides read TGTGCCAGTAGTATAGATCTCTCGGGAGAGCAGTTCTTC.

V usage is TRBV9 and J usage is TRBJ2-3; D is undetermined. The germline gives CDR1 SGDLS, CDR2 YYNGEE. The CDR3 is 13 amino acids. V was shortened by 3 bases and J by 6 bases, with 11 bases between the two germline ends. The CDR3 sequence: CASSADLRDTQYF. The DNA for the CDR3 is TGTGCCAGCAGCGCGGACCTTAGGGATACGCAGTATTTT.

The chain recombines TRBV19 with TRBJ1-2, with 9 positions matching TRBD1. This CDR3 is built from 14 residues. Trimming removed 7 bases from V and 5 bases from J; junction bases left unmatched: 8. The germline CDR1 and CDR2 sequences are LNHDA and SQIVND (reference sequence). DNA for the CDR3: TGTGCCAGTAACCAGGACAGGGGAGTGTATGGCTACACCTTC. Its translation: CASNQDRGVYGYTF.

The CDR3 reads CASSLGGQGYEQYF. The CDR3, as DNA: TGCGCCAGCAGCTTGGGGGGACAGGGCTACGAGCAGTACTTC. This chain connects TRBV5-1 to TRBJ2-7; 9 bases match TRBD1. Germline V lookup: CDR1 SGHRS, CDR2 YFSETQ. J lost 3 bases, V lost 0 bases, and 1 base had no gene match. This CDR3 region has 14 residues.

The rearrangement uses TRBV7-9 and TRBJ2-1; D could derive from TRBD1 or TRBD2 (5 bases each). CDR1 and CDR2 from the germline V gene are SEHNR and FQNEAQ (reference sequence). The length of the CDR3 is 15 residues. V gave up 3 bases and J gave up 8 bases, with 17 bases separating them. This chain's CDR3 is CASSFNQGVPDEQFF. The CDR3 nucleotides read TGTGCCAGCAGCTTTAATCAGGGAGTTCCGGATGAGCAGTTCTTC.

V is TRBV29-1 and J is TRBJ1-1; D is possibly TRBD1 (6 bases). The CDR3 is 13 residues long. Trimming took off 6 bases at V and 0 bases at J, with 11 bases between the two ends. Germline-derived CDR1 and CDR2 are SQVTM and ANQGSEA. In DNA form, the CDR3 reads TGCAGCGTCGAACAGGGTTTGAACACTGAAGCTTTCTTT. The encoded protein is CSVEQGLNTEAFF.

This clone occurred a few times. V usage is TRBV4-1 and J usage is TRBJ1-1, with D possibly being TRBD1 (5 bases). The germline V gene has CDR1 MGHRA and CDR2 YSYEKL. The CDR3 sequence is 18 residues long. V lost 4 bases, J lost 2 bases, and 23 bases lay in between. The CDR3 reads CASSPSGRGSENNTEAFF. The CDR3 DNA follows: TGCGCCAGCAGCCCTTCGGGGCGGGGATCGGAAAATAACACTGAAGCTTTCTTT.

This chain uses TRBV19 with TRBJ2-5, with D possibly TRBD1 on 6 matching bases. V shed 7 bases and J shed 0 bases, with 9 bases lying between them. The CDR3 has 13 amino acids. Germline V lookup: CDR1 LNHDA, CDR2 SQIVND (reference sequence). CDR3 in amino acids: CASTRTDQETQYF. In DNA, the CDR3 is TGTGCCAGTACCCGGACAGACCAAGAGACCCAGTACTTC.

The rearrangement links TRBV7-3 to TRBJ2-5, with D unclear. Between the trimmed V and J ends, which lost 5 bases and 4 bases, there was a span of 17 bases. Germline V gene lookup returns CDR1 SGHTA and CDR2 FQGTGA. The CDR3 contains 15 residues. In DNA, the CDR3 is TGTGCCAGCAGCCTCGCTTCGGCTCACTTAGAGACCCAGTACTTC. It is translated as CASSLASAHLETQYF. Supplemented by reference TRBV7-3 and TRBJ2-5, the full variable domain reads GAGVSQTPSNKVTEKGKYVELRCDPISGHTALYWYRQSLGQGPEFLIYFQGTGAADDSGLPNDRFFAVRPEGSVSTLKIQRTERGDSAVYLCASSLASAHLETQYFGPGTRLLVL.

The chain uses TRBV25-1 and TRBJ2-5; D remains unclear. CDR1 and CDR2 (germline): MGHDK, SYGVNS. The CDR3 is 10 amino acids. V lost 7 bases, J lost 5 bases, and 5 bases lay in between. CDR3 in DNA: TGTGCCAGCAAACGGGAGACCCAGTACTTC. This translates into CASKRETQYF. Variable domain in full (rest from reference TRBV25-1 and TRBJ2-5): EADIYQTPRYLVIGTGKKITLECSQTMGHDKMYWYQQDPGMELHLIHYSYGVNSTEKGDLSSESTVSRIRTEHFPLTLESARPSHTSQYLCASKRETQYFGPGTRLLVL.

The J gene is TRBJ2-2, the V gene TRBV4-2; D is tentatively TRBD1 or TRBD2 (6 bases each). This CDR3 contains 15 residues. Germline assignment: CDR1 LGHNA and CDR2 YNFKEQ. V lost 1 base and J 7 bases, leaving 13 bases between the germline ends. The DNA for the CDR3 is TGTGCCAGCAGCCAAGGCGCGGAGGGGGTCGGGGAGCTGTTTTTT. Translation: CASSQGAEGVGELFF.

This clone was found a few times. The V gene is TRBV4-1, the J gene TRBJ1-1, with D possibly being TRBD1 (6 bases). The germline V gene encodes CDR1 MGHRA and CDR2 YSYEKL. The CDR3 extends over 12 amino acids. V lost 7 bases and J 1 base, leaving 7 bases between the germline ends. This CDR3 reads CASKQGNTEAFF. The CDR3 nucleotides read TGCGCCAGCAAACAGGGGAACACTGAAGCTTTCTTT.